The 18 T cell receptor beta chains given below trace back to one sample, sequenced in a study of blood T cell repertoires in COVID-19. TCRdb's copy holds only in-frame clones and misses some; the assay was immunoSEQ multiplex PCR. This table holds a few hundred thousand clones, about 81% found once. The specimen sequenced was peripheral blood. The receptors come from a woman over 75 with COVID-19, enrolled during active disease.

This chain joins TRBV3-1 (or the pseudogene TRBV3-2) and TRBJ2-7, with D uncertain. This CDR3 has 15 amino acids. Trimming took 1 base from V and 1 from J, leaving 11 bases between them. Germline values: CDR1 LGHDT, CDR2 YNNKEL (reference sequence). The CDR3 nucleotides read TGTGCCAGCAGCCAAGCTCCGGGTCGTTCCTACGAGCAGTACTTC. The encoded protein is CASSQAPGRSYEQYF.

The CDR3, as DNA: TGCGCCAGCAGCGGACAGGGGGTGAACACTGAAGCTTTCTTT. Translation gives CASSGQGVNTEAFF. The chain is built from TRBV5-1 and TRBJ1-1, with 10 positions matching TRBD1. With V trimmed by 4 bases and J by 0 bases, 0 bases remained unmatched. This CDR3 has 14 residues. From germline, CDR1 is SGHRS and CDR2 YFSETQ.

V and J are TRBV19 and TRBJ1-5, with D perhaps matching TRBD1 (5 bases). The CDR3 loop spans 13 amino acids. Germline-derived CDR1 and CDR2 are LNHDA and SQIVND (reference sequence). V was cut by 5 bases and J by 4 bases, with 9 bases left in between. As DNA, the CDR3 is TGTGCCAGTAGTCGACAGTTAAATCAGCCCCAGCATTTT. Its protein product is CASSRQLNQPQHF.

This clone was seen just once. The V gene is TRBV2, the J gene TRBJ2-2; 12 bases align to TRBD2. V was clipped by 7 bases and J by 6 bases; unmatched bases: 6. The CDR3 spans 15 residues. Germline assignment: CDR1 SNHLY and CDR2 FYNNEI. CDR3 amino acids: CASTSLAGGAGELFF. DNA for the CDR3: TGTGCCAGCACCTCACTAGCGGGAGGTGCCGGGGAGCTGTTTTTT.

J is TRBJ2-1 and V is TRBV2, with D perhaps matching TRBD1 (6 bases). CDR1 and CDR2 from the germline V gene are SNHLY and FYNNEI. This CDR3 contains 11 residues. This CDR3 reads CACQGYNEQFF. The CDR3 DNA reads TGTGCTTGCCAGGGGTACAATGAGCAGTTCTTC.

The CDR3 DNA follows: TGTGCCAGCAGCTTGAGCGGGGGAGGCAGGGCTAACTATGGCTACACCTTC. It specifies CASSLSGGGRANYGYTF. J is TRBJ1-2 and V is TRBV5-4, with D tentatively TRBD1 (5 bases). V was pared by 1 base and J by 0 bases, with 16 bases between. This CDR3 has 17 residues. Germline V gene lookup returns CDR1 SGHNT and CDR2 YYREEE (reference sequence).

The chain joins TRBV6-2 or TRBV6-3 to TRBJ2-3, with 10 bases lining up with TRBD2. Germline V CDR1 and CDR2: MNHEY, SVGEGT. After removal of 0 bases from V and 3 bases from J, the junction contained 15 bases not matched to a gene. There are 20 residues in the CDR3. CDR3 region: CASSYSDYRGLAEGTDTQYF. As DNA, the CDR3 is TGTGCCAGCAGTTACTCCGATTACCGAGGACTAGCGGAGGGGACAGATACGCAGTATTTT.

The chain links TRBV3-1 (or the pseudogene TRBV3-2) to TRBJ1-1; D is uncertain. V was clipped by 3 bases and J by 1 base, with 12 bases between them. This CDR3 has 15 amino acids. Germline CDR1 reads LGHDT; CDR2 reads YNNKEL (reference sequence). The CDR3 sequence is CASSHPRTANTEAFF. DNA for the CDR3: TGTGCCAGCAGCCACCCGAGAACAGCGAACACTGAAGCTTTCTTT.

CDR3: CASSQGLAGALLYEQYF. The CDR3, as DNA: TGTGCCAGCAGCCAAGGACTAGCGGGAGCCCTCCTCTACGAGCAGTACTTC. The chain links TRBV3-1 (or the pseudogene TRBV3-2) to TRBJ2-7; 12 nucleotides align to TRBD2. CDR3 length equals 17 residues. Germline trimming cut 1 base from V and 3 bases from J; bases unmatched to any gene: 7. Germline V lookup: CDR1 LGHDT, CDR2 YNNKEL (reference sequence).

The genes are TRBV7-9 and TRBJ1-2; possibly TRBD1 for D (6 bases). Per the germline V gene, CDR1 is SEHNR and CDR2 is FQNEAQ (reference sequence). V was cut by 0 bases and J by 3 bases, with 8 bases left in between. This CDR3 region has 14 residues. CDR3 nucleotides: TGTGCCAGCAGCTTAGCTGGGGGCGACTATGGCTACACCTTC. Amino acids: CASSLAGGDYGYTF.

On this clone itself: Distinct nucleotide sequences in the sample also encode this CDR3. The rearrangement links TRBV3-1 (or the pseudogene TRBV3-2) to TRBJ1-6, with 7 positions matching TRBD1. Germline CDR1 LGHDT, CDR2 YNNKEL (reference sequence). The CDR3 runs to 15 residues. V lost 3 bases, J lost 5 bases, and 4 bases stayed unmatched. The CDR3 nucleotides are TGTGCCAGCAGCCACCTCGACAGGGATAATTCACCCCTCCACTTT. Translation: CASSHLDRDNSPLHF.

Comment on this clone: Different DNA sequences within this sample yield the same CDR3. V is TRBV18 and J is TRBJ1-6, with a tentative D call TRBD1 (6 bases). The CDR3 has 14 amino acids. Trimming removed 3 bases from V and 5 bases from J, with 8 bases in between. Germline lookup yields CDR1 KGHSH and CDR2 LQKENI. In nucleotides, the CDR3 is TGTGCCAGCTCACCGACAGGAAATAATTCACCCCTCCACTTT. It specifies CASSPTGNNSPLHF.

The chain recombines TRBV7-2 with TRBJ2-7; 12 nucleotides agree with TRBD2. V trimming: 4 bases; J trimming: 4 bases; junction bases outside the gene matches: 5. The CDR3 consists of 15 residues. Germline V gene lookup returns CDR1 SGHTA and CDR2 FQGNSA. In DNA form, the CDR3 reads TGTGCCAGCAGCTCAGAACTAGCGGGAGGTTACGAGCAGTACTTC. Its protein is CASSSELAGGYEQYF.

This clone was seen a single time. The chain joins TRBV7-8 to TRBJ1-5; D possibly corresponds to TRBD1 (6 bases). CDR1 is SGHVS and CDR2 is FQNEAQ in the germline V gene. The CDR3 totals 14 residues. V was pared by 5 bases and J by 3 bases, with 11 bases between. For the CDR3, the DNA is TGTGCCAGCAGCGTTAGACAGGTCAATCAGCCCCAGCATTTT. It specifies CASSVRQVNQPQHF.

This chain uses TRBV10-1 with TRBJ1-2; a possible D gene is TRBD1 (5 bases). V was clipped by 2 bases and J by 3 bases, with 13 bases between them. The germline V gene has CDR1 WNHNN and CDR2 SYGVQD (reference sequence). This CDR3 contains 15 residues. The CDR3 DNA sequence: TGCGCCAGCAGTGAGGGGGGGGAAGGGGACTATGGCTACACCTTC. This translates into CASSEGGEGDYGYTF.

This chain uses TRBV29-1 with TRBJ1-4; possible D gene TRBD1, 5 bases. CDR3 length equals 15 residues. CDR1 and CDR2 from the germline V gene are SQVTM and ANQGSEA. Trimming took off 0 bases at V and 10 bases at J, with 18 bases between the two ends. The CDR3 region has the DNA TGCAGCGTTGAAGATCTCGACGGGGGGGACGGAAAACTGTTTTTT. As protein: CSVEDLDGGDGKLFF.

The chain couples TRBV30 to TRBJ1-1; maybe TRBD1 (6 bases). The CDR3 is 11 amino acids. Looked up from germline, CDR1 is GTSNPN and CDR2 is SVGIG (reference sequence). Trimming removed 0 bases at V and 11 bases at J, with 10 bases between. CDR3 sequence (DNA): TGTGCCTGGAGTGTAACAGGGTCTGCTTTCTTT. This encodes CAWSVTGSAFF.

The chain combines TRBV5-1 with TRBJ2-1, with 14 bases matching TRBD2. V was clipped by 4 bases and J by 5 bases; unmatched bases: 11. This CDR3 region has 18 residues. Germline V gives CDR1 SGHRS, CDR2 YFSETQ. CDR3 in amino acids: CASSGRTSGRLGNNEQFF. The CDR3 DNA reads TGCGCCAGCAGCGGCCGGACTAGCGGGAGGCTGGGAAACAATGAGCAGTTCTTC.